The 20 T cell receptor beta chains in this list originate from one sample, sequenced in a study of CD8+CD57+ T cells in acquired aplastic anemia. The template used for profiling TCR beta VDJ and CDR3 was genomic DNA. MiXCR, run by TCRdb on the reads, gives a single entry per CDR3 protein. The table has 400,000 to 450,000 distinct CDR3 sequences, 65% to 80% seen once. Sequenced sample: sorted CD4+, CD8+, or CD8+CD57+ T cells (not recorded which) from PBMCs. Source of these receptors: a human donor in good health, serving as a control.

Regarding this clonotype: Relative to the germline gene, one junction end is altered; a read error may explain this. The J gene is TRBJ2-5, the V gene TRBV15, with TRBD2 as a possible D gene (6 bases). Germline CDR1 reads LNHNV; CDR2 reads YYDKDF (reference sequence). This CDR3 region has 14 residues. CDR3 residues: CASSFDRRAETQYF. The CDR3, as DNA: TGTGCCAGCAGCTTTGATCGGAGGGCGGAGACCCAGTACTTC.

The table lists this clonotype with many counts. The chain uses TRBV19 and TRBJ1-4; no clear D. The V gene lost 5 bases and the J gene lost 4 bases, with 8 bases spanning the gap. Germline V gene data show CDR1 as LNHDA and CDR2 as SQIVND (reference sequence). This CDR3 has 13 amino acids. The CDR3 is CASSFGDNEKLFF. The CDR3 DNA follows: TGTGCCAGTAGTTTTGGGGATAATGAAAAACTGTTTTTT. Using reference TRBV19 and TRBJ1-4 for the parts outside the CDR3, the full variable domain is DGGITQSPKYLFRKEGQNVTLSCEQNLNHDAMYWYRQDPGQGLRLIYYSQIVNDFQKGDIAEGYSVSREKKESFPLTVTSAQKNPTAFYLCASSFGDNEKLFFGSGTQLSVL.

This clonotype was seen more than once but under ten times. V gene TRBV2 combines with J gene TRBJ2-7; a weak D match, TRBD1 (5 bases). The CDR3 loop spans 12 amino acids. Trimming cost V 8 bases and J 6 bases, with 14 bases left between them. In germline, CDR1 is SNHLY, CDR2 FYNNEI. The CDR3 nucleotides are TGTGCCAGCCACGTGCAGGGTTCCGAGCAGTACTTC. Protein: CASHVQGSEQYF.

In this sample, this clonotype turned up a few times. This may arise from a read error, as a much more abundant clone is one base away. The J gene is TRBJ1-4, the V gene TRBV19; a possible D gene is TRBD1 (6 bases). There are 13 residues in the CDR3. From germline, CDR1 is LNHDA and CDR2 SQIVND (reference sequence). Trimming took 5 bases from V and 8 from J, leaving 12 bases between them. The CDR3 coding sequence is TGTGCCAGTAGTGTGGGGGCGGCGGAAAAACTGTTTTTT. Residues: CASSVGAAEKLFF.

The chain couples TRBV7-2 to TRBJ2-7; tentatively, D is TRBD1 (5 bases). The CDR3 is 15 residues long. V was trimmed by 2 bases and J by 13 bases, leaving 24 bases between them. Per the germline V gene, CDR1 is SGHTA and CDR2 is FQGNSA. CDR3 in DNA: TGTGCCAGCAGCTTAAATAGGGGCACTAACTATGGGCACTACTTC. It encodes CASSLNRGTNYGHYF.

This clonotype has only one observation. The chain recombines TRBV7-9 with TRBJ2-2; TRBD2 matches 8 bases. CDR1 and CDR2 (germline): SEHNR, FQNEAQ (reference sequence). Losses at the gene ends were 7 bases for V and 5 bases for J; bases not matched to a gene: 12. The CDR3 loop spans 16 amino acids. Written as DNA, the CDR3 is TGTGCCAGCACTCAGGACGAGCGGGGGCTTACCGGGGAGCTGTTTTTT. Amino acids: CASTQDERGLTGELFF.

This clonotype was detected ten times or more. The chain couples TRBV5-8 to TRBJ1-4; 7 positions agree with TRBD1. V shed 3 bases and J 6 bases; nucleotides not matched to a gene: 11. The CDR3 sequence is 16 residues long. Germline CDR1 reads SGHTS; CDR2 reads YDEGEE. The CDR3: CASSSGTDRVDEKLFF. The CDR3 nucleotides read TGTGCCAGCAGCTCTGGCACTGACAGGGTAGATGAAAAACTGTTTTTT. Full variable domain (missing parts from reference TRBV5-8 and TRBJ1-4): EAGVTQSPTHLIKTRGQQATLRCSPISGHTSVYWYQQALGLGLQFLLWYDEGEERNRGNFPPRFSGRQFPNYSSELNVNALELEDSALYLCASSSGTDRVDEKLFFGSGTQLSVL.

CDR3 DNA sequence: TGCAGCGTTAAAGAAGCGGCAGGGAGATTGGCTTTCTTT. It yields the protein CSVKEAAGRLAFF. This rearrangement joins TRBV20-1 to TRBJ1-1; maybe TRBD1 (5 bases). Germline assignment: CDR1 DFQATT and CDR2 SNEGSKA (reference sequence). The CDR3 runs to 13 residues.

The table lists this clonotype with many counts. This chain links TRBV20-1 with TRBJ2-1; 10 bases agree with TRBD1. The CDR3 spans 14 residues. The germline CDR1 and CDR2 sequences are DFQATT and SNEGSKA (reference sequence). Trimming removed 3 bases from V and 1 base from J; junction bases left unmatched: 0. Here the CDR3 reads CSARDRGSYNEQFF. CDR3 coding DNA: TGCAGTGCTAGGGACAGGGGGTCCTACAATGAGCAGTTCTTC.

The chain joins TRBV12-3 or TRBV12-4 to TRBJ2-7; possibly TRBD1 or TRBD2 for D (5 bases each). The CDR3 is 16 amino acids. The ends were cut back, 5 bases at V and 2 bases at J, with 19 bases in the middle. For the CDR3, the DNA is TGTGCCAGCAGTGGAGATCGGGCAGGGACGGCCTACGAGCAGTACTTC. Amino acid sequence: CASSGDRAGTAYEQYF.

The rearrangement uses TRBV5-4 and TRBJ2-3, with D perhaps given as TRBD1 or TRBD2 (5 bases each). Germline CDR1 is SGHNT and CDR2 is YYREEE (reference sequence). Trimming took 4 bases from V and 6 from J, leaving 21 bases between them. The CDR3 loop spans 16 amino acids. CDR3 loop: CASSDDISGARDTQYF. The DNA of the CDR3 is TGTGCCAGCAGCGATGACATCTCCGGGGCTCGGGATACGCAGTATTTT.

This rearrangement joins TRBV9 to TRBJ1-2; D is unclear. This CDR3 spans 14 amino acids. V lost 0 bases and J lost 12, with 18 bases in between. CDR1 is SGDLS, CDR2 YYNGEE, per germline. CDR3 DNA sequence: TGTGCCAGCAGCGTAGCTACCTCCGGAGGCAGCCACACCTTC. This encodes CASSVATSGGSHTF.

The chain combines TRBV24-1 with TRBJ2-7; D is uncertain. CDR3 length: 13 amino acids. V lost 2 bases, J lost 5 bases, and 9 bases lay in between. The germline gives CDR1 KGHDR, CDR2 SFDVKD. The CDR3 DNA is TGTGCCACCAGTGATTCGGAGCTAGACGAGCAGTACTTC. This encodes CATSDSELDEQYF.

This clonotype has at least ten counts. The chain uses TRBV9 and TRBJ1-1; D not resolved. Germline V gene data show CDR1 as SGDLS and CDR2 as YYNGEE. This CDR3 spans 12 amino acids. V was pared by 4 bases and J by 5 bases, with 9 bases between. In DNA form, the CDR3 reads TGTGCCAGCAGCCTCATTGGAACTGAAGCTTTCTTT. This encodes CASSLIGTEAFF.

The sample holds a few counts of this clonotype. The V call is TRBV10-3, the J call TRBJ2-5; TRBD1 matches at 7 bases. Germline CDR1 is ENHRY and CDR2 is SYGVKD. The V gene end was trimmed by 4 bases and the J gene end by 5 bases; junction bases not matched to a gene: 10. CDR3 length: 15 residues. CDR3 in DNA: TGTGCCATCAGTGGCACTGACAGGGAATCGGAGACCCAGTACTTC. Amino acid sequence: CAISGTDRESETQYF.

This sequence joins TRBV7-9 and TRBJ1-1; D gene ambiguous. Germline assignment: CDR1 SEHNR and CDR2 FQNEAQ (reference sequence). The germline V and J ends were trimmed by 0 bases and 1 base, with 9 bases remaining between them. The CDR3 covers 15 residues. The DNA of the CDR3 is TGTGCCAGCAGCTTAGCGCGGGCTTCGAACACTGAAGCTTTCTTT. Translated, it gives CASSLARASNTEAFF.

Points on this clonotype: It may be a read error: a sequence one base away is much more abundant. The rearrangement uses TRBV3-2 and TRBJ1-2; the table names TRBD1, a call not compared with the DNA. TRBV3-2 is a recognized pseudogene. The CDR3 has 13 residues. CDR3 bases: TGTGCCGGCAGCCCCCGTCGGGATTCTGGCTACACCTTC. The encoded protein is CAGSPRRDSGYTF.

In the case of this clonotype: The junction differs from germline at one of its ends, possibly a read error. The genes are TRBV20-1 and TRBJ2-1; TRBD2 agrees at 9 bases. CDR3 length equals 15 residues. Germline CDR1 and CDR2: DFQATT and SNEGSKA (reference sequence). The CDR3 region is CSAGHPGLAGHEQSF. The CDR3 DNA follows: TGCAGTGCTGGACACCCGGGACTAGCAGGGCATGAGCAGTCCTTC.

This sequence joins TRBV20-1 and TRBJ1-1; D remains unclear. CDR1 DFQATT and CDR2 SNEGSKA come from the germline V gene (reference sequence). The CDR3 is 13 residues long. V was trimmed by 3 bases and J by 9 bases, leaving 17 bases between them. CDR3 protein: CSASGEDITQAFF. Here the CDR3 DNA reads TGCAGTGCTAGCGGCGAGGATATAACACAAGCTTTCTTT.

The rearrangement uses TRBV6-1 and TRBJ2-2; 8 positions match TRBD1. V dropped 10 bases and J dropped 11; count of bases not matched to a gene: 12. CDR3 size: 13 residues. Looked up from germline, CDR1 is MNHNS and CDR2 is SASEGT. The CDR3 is CATRGRDTDELFF. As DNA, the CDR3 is TGTGCCACCAGGGGGCGCGACACCGACGAGCTGTTTTTT.